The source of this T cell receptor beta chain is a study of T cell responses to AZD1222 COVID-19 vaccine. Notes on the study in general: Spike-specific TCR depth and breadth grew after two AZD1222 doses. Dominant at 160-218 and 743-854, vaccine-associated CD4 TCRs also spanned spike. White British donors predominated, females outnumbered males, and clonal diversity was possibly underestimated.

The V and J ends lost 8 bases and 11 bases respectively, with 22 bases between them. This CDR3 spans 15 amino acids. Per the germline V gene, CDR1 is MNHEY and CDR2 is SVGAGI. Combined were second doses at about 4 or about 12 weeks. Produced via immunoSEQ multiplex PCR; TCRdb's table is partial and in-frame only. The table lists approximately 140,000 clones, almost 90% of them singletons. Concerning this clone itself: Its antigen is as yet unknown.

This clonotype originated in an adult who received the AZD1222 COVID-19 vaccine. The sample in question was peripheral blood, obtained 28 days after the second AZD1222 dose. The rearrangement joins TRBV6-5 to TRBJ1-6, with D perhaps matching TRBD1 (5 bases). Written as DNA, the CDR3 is TGTGCCAGCTTTCGAAGGGGAGAGATGGGGGCACCCCTCCACTTT. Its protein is CASFRRGEMGAPLHF.